This T cell receptor beta chain originates from a study of blood T cell repertoires in COVID-19. As for the study in general: Material from acute and convalescent COVID-19 was sourced from the United States, Italy and Spain. From T cells, B-cell-depleted T cells, or PBMCs came the material, which was cDNA or gDNA.

As processed by the authors: Estimation of nucleated cell counts was performed using reference gene primer amplification. TCRdb's copy holds only in-frame clones and misses some; the assay was immunoSEQ multiplex PCR. The DNA gave D and trimming, while V, J and clone size come from that table. The sample includes some 150,000 clones, approximately 83% of them seen just once. The germline V gene encodes CDR1 SGHNT and CDR2 YENEEA. CDR3 size: 15 residues. V dropped 1 base and J dropped 3 bases, with 10 bases sitting between them. The rearrangement uses TRBV11-3 and TRBJ2-4, with a weak D call TRBD1 (7 bases). Source material: peripheral blood. The receptor was derived from a woman aged 55-69 years with acute or convalescent COVID-19. Here the CDR3 reads CASSLVQGGKNIQYF. The DNA for the CDR3 is TGTGCCAGCAGCTTAGTTCAGGGGGGCAAAAACATTCAGTACTTC.